These 5 T cell receptor beta chains were all obtained from the same sample, sequenced in a study of identical twins. TCRdb called the 5' RACE reads again in MiXCR, with one record for every CDR3 protein. Of 450,000 or so distinct CDR3 sequences listed, 13% to 15% are singletons. These data were also reused for a study on yellow fever vaccine responses in identical twins.

Material: CD4+ T cells sorted from blood. These receptors were taken from a woman younger than 30 in good health.

This clonotype turned up a few times. The chain carries TRBV5-1 and TRBJ2-1; D may correspond to TRBD1 or TRBD2 (6 bases each). Germline CDR1 is SGHRS and CDR2 is YFSETQ. The CDR3 loop spans 13 amino acids. V lost 4 bases, J lost 6 bases, and 11 bases lay in between. The CDR3 nucleotides are TGCGCCAGCAGCAGGGGGGACCGCAATGAGCAGTTCTTC. Amino acids: CASSRGDRNEQFF.

V gene TRBV6-5 combines with J gene TRBJ2-2; weak D call: TRBD2 (5 bases). Germline values: CDR1 MNHEY, CDR2 SVGAGI. This CDR3 has 15 amino acids. V shed 1 base and J shed 4 bases, with 10 bases lying between them. The CDR3 protein is CASSYFGGTTGELFF. The CDR3 DNA reads as TGTGCCAGCAGTTACTTCGGAGGAACCACCGGGGAGCTGTTTTTT.

This clonotype was detected a few times. The V and J genes are TRBV11-1 and TRBJ2-2; TRBD2 agrees at 14 bases. Trimming cost V 5 bases and J 1 base; bases outside gene matches: 6. The CDR3 has 18 residues. CDR1 and CDR2 (germline): SGHAT, FQDESV (reference sequence). The CDR3 loop is CASSPLTSGRGNTGELFF. In nucleotides, the CDR3 is TGTGCCAGCAGCCCACTGACTAGCGGGAGGGGGAACACCGGGGAGCTGTTTTTT.

This clonotype occurred a few times. V and J are TRBV29-1 and TRBJ2-7; 7 bases fit TRBD1. The trim removed 7 bases at V and 6 bases at J, leaving 9 bases unmatched. CDR3 length: 12 amino acids. Germline CDR1 and CDR2: SQVTM and ANQGSEA. This CDR3 is CSATDGTAEQYF. In nucleotides, the CDR3 is TGCAGCGCTACAGATGGGACAGCCGAGCAGTACTTC.

This clonotype was counted between two and nine times. V is TRBV2 and J is TRBJ2-7; D is possibly TRBD1 (5 bases). Trimming pared 4 bases from V and 2 bases from J, leaving 12 bases between. Germline lookup yields CDR1 SNHLY and CDR2 FYNNEI. This CDR3 has 14 residues. CDR3 in DNA: TGTGCCAGCAGTGGAAGATCAGGGACCTACGAGCAGTACTTC. Translating gives CASSGRSGTYEQYF. Full variable domain (missing parts from reference TRBV2 and TRBJ2-7): EPEVTQTPSHQVTQMGQEVILRCVPISNHLYFYWYRQILGQKVEFLVSFYNNEISEKSEIFDDQFSVERPDGSNFTLKIRSTKLEDSAMYFCASSGRSGTYEQYFGPGTRLTVT.